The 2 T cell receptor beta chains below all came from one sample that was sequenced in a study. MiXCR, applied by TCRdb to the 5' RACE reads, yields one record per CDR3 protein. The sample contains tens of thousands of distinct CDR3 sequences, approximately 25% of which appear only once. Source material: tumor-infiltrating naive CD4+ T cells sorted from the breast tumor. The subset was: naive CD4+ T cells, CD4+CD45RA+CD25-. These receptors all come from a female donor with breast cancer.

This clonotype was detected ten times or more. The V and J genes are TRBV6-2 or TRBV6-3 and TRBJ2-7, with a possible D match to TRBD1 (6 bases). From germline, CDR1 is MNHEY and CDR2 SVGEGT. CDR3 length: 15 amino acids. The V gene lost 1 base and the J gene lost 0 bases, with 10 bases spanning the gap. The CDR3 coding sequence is TGTGCCAGCAGTTACTACGACAGGAGCTCCTACGAGCAGTACTTC. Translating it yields CASSYYDRSSYEQYF.

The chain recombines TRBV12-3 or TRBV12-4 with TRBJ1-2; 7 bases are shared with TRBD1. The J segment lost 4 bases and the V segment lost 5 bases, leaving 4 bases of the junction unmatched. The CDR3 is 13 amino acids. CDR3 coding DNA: TGTGCCAGCAGTCCCACAGGGGCCTATGGCTACACCTTC. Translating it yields CASSPTGAYGYTF.